This is a list of T cell receptor beta chains from one sample in a study of cytomegalovirus exposure and HLA in healthy donors. TCRdb keeps only in-frame clones here, not all; method: immunoSEQ multiplex PCR. The table has 85,000 to 130,000 clones, roughly 75% seen once. Sequencing was done on a sample of PBMCs. These receptors all come from a man aged 40-50 years in good health and CMV-seronegative. The CDR3 runs from the conserved cysteine through the conserved F or W. D genes are given only for firm matches. The size entry is marked missing in some rows and otherwise reads once, few, many or a size class.

J gene,clone size,V gene,D gene,CDR3 DNA,CDR3 protein
TRBJ2-5,.,TRBV29-1,.,TGCAGCGTGGCTCAGGACTCAGAGACCCAGTACTTC,CSVAQDSETQYF
TRBJ1-1,.,TRBV7-8,TRBD1,TGTGCCAGCAGCCCAAAGACAGGGGGAACTGAAGCTTTCTTT,CASSPKTGGTEAFF
TRBJ2-5,.,TRBV29-1,.,TGCAGCGTTGTGGGGGGAGCGGAGCGGGCAAGGGGTGTGACCCAGTACTTC,CSVVGGAERARGVTQYF
TRBJ2-3,.,TRBV5-1,.,TGCGCCAGCAGCCTCCGGGTCGACGCTAGCACAGATACGCAGTATTTT,CASSLRVDASTDTQYF
TRBJ1-3,.,TRBV6-5,.,TGTGCCAGCAGCCCGACAGACTCTGGAAACACCATATATTTT,CASSPTDSGNTIYF
TRBJ1-6,once,TRBV7-2,.,TGTGCCAGCAGCTTACCCTATTCACCCCTCCACTTT,CASSLPYSPLHF
TRBJ2-3,.,TRBV7-2,TRBD1,TGTGCCAGCAAAGGACAGGGAGGCACAGATACGCAGTATTTT,CASKGQGGTDTQYF
TRBJ1-1,once,TRBV27,.,TGTGCCAGCAGTTTATTGGGAGGGGAAGGCACTGAAGCTTTCTTT,CASSLLGGEGTEAFF
TRBJ1-1,.,TRBV5-1,TRBD1,TGCGCCAGTTCAAGGACAGGGGCTAACACTGAAGCTTTCTTT,CASSRTGANTEAFF
TRBJ1-2,.,TRBV5-1,.,TGCGCCAGCAGCTTGGAAGGTGCGGGTGAAGGCTACACCTTC,CASSLEGAGEGYTF
TRBJ1-1,few,TRBV19,TRBD1,TGTGCCAGCACCGGGACAGCGAACACTGAAGCTTTCTTT,CASTGTANTEAFF
TRBJ1-4,.,TRBV7-9,TRBD1,TGTTCCAGCAGCTTAGGGGACAGGCCGCGCTCAACTAATGAAAAACTGTTTTTT,CSSSLGDRPRSTNEKLFF
TRBJ2-4,.,TRBV27,TRBD1,TGTGCCAGCAGTTTACCCGGGGAGACAGGGGACAAAAACATTCAGTACTTC,CASSLPGETGDKNIQYF
TRBJ2-3,.,TRBV5-1,.,TGCGCCAGCAGCTTGGAGGGGGGGTCAGATACGCAGTATTTT,CASSLEGGSDTQYF
TRBJ1-1,.,TRBV18,.,TGTGCCAGCTCACCACCGGCCACAGGAGAAGCTTTCTTT,CASSPPATGEAFF
TRBJ2-1,.,TRBV29-1,TRBD2,TGCAGCGTTGAAACGGCACTAGCGGGGGGCAATGAGCAGTTCTTC,CSVETALAGGNEQFF
TRBJ2-1,.,TRBV5-6,.,TGTGCCAGCAGCTTGGAAACATCCTACAATGAGCAGTTCTTC,CASSLETSYNEQFF
TRBJ2-2,.,TRBV9,.,TGTGCCAGCAGCGCCACCGGGACACTGAACACCGGGGAGCTGTTTTTT,CASSATGTLNTGELFF
TRBJ2-6,few,TRBV11-1,TRBD1,TGTGCCAGCACCAGGGGACAGGCCGGGGCCAACGTCCTGACTTTC,CASTRGQAGANVLTF
TRBJ1-3,.,TRBV6-5,.,TGTGCCAGCAGTTACTCGGTACGGGGCTCTGGAAACACCATATATTTT,CASSYSVRGSGNTIYF
TRBJ1-1,few,TRBV19,TRBD1,TGTGCCAGTAGTAATCCTGGGGGGACAGGGGTTATGACTTTGGTCACTGAAGCTTTCTTT,CASSNPGGTGVMTLVTEAFF
TRBJ2-3,.,TRBV9,TRBD2,TGTGCCAGCAGCGTAGTCCCCCTTAGCGGGGGAATAGATACGCAGTATTTT,CASSVVPLSGGIDTQYF
TRBJ2-7,.,TRBV19,.,TGTGCCACCAAGACTCCCTACGAGCAGTACTTC,CATKTPYEQYF
TRBJ2-3,few,TRBV5-1,TRBD2,TGCGCCAGCAGCTTCGCAGCGGGGGGTGCATATACGCAGTATTTT,CASSFAAGGAYTQYF
TRBJ2-5,.,TRBV5-6,.,TGTGCCAGCAGCCTCCCCGGGGGTGGCCAAGAGACCCAGTACTTC,CASSLPGGGQETQYF
TRBJ2-6,.,TRBV4-1,.,TGCGCCAGCAGCGAGACGGGACAAAGCTCTGGGGCCAACGTCCTGACTTTC,CASSETGQSSGANVLTF
TRBJ2-7,few,TRBV6-1,.,TGTGCCAGCAGTGACACTCTCGGGCAGTACTTC,CASSDTLGQYF
TRBJ1-1,.,TRBV19,.,TGTGCCAGTAGTACACAGGGGAACACTGAAGCTTTCTTT,CASSTQGNTEAFF
TRBJ2-5,.,TRBV5-1,TRBD2,TGCGCCAGCAGCAGCGGGAATCCCCTCCAAGAGACCCAGTACTTC,CASSSGNPLQETQYF
TRBJ2-3,.,TRBV6-6,TRBD2,TGTGCCACACAGAATAGCGGGGTTAAGACAGATACGCAGTATTTT,CATQNSGVKTDTQYF
TRBJ2-7,few,TRBV2,TRBD2,TGTGCCAGCAGCGGGGGGACTAGCGGGGTAAGGTTTTACGAGCAGTACTTC,CASSGGTSGVRFYEQYF
TRBJ1-5,.,TRBV18,.,TGTGCCAGCTCATTTACGCAGGGCAATCAGCCCCAGCATTTT,CASSFTQGNQPQHF
TRBJ1-4,.,TRBV2,TRBD1,TGTGCCAGCAGTGAAAGGGGGGCAGGGGGGCCAACTAATGAAAAACTGTTTTTT,CASSERGAGGPTNEKLFF
TRBJ2-2,.,TRBV28,.,TGTGCCAGCAGGGCCATCGCCGGGGAGCTGTTTTTT,CASRAIAGELFF
TRBJ1-2,.,TRBV2,.,TGTGCCAGCAGTGAATGGAGTGTATCCCGGGGCTACACCTTC,CASSEWSVSRGYTF
TRBJ1-1,.,TRBV6-1,TRBD1,TGTGCCAGCAGTGAAAGACAGGGGCTCGAAGCTTTCTTT,CASSERQGLEAFF
TRBJ2-1,.,TRBV6-6,.,TGTGCCAGCAGTACACCGTACAATGAGCAGTTCTTC,CASSTPYNEQFF